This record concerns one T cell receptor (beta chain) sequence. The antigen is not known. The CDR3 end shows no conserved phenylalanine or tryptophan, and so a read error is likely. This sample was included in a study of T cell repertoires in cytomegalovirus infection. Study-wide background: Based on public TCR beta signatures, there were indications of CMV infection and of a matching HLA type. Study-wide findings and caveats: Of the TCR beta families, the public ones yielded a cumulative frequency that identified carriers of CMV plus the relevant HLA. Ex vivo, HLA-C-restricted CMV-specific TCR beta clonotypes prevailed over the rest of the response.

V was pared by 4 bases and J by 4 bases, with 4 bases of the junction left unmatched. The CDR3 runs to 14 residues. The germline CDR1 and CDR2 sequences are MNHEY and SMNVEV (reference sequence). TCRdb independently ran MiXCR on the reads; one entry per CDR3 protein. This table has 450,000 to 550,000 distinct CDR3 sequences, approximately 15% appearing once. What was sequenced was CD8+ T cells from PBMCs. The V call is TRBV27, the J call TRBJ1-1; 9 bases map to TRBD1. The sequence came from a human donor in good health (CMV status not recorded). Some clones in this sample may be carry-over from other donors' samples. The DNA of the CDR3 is TGTGCCAGCAGTTCTCGGACAGGGGTCACTGAAGCTTTCATT. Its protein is CASSSRTGVTEAFI.